This entry describes one TCR beta chain. The data are from a study of blood T cells in healthy people across ages. Sample-barcoded 5' priming and a J-beta primer mix drove a second PCR of roughly 6 to 12 cycles. Via MiXCR, TCRdb re-called the 5' RACE reads, giving one row per CDR3 protein. The sample lists roughly 1,800,000 distinct CDR3 sequences; around half were seen once. Germline V gene lookup returns CDR1 SGHRS and CDR2 YFSETQ. The CDR3 contains 13 residues. V was pared by 5 bases and J by 7 bases, with 16 bases between. Sequenced input: blood. V is TRBV5-1 and J is TRBJ2-7; no reliable D call. The receptor was derived from a woman in her thirties or forties in good health. For the CDR3, the DNA is TGCGCCAGCAGACCGGACGCCAACAATGAGCAGTACTTC. Translation: CASRPDANNEQYF.